The 16 T cell receptor beta chains below were found in one sample sequenced in a study of blood T cell repertoires in COVID-19 (dated by TCRdb to the early 2020s). Preparation of the library involved the immunoSEQ multiplex PCR assay. TCRdb carries this immuneACCESS record with in-frame sequences only. Its versions omit some clonotypes, under half of them owing to an unresolved V gene in the studies checked, with the rest unexplained. This sample lists about 360,000 clones; around nine tenths were detected once. Of the sample, around 3% is held by the ten largest clones. Sequencing input: peripheral blood. These receptors were obtained from a human donor in a cohort sampled during active COVID-19.

This clone was counted once. The chain links TRBV4-1 to TRBJ1-2; maybe TRBD1 (5 bases). The CDR3 contains 17 residues. CDR1 and CDR2 from the germline V gene are MGHRA and YSYEKL. V lost 0 bases and J lost 11, with 25 bases in between. CDR3 region: CASSQESHGRTNRGYTF. CDR3 nucleotide sequence: TGCGCCAGCAGCCAAGAGAGCCACGGCCGGACAAATCGGGGGTACACCTTC.

The genes are TRBV29-1 and TRBJ2-1; 7 nucleotides agree with TRBD2. J was trimmed by 5 bases and V by 1 base; bases with no gene match: 14. The germline gives CDR1 SQVTM, CDR2 ANQGSEA. The CDR3 contains 17 residues. This chain's CDR3 is CSVEGVGGSRQDNEQFF. CDR3 nucleotides: TGCAGCGTTGAAGGAGTTGGCGGGAGCCGCCAGGACAATGAGCAGTTCTTC.

The J gene is TRBJ2-3, the V gene TRBV18; D is perhaps TRBD1 (6 bases). The germline V gene encodes CDR1 KGHSH and CDR2 LQKENI. V lost 3 bases to trimming and J lost 6 bases, with 13 bases between them. CDR3 size: 14 residues. CDR3 amino acids: CASSPRQAVDTQYF. Written as DNA, the CDR3 is TGTGCCAGCTCACCTCGACAGGCTGTGGATACGCAGTATTTT.

This clone was seen a handful of times. The chain employs TRBV5-1 and TRBJ1-6; D uncertain. The V gene's germline CDR1 is SGHRS and CDR2 YFSETQ. This CDR3 has 15 amino acids. V was shortened by 0 bases and J by 6 bases, with 10 bases between the two germline ends. CDR3 bases: TGCGCCAGCAGCTTGGAGGCGGCTACTAATTCACCCCTCCACTTT. Translation: CASSLEAATNSPLHF. Looking up the rest from reference TRBV5-1 and TRBJ1-6 gives the full variable domain: KAGVTQTPRYLIKTRGQQVTLSCSPISGHRSVSWYQQTPGQGLQFLFEYFSETQRNKGNFPGRFSGRQFSNSRSEMNVSTLELGDSALYLCASSLEAATNSPLHFGNGTRLTVT.

The V gene is TRBV15, the J gene TRBJ1-4; 7 bases match TRBD1. In germline, CDR1 is LNHNV, CDR2 YYDKDF (reference sequence). The CDR3 spans 18 residues. V lost 4 bases to trimming and J lost 2 bases; unmatched junction nucleotides: 13. CDR3 in DNA: TGTGCCACCAGCAAGGGCTATATACAGGGGAGGACTAATGAAAAACTGTTTTTT. Amino acids: CATSKGYIQGRTNEKLFF.

V gene TRBV6-6 combines with J gene TRBJ2-7, with D possibly TRBD2 on 5 matching bases. V was cut by 2 bases and J by 4 bases, with 15 bases left in between. Germline V CDR1 and CDR2: MNHNY, SVGAGI (reference sequence). The CDR3 loop spans 15 amino acids. CDR3 in amino acids: CASSYGSPKEYEQYF. CDR3 sequence (DNA): TGTGCCAGCAGTTACGGGAGCCCAAAGGAGTACGAGCAGTACTTC.

The sample holds one count of this clone. The J gene is TRBJ2-1, the V gene TRBV10-1; D is perhaps TRBD2 (6 bases). V dropped 0 bases and J dropped 2 bases, with 14 bases sitting between them. The CDR3 covers 17 residues. Looked up from germline, CDR1 is WNHNN and CDR2 is SYGVQD (reference sequence). The chain's CDR3 is CASSESSSGLTYNEQFF. CDR3 coding DNA: TGCGCCAGCAGTGAGTCTTCGAGCGGGTTGACCTACAATGAGCAGTTCTTC.

This clone was observed once. In the same sample, other DNA sequences code for this CDR3. This chain links TRBV7-3 with TRBJ1-1; unclear D gene. CDR3 length equals 13 residues. Germline V gene sequence: CDR1 SGHTA, CDR2 FQGTGA. V lost 2 bases to trimming and J lost 1 base, with 5 bases between them. The CDR3 protein is CASSLEGNTEAFF. DNA of the CDR3: TGTGCCAGCAGCTTAGAGGGGAACACTGAAGCTTTCTTT.

The chain couples TRBV30 to TRBJ1-5; D call uncertain. The germline CDR1 and CDR2 sequences are GTSNPN and SVGIG (reference sequence). V gave up 0 bases and J gave up 4 bases, with 10 bases separating them. This CDR3 region has 14 residues. The CDR3 nucleotides are TGTGCCTGGAGTGTAGGGAGCTTAAATCAGCCCCAGCATTTT. This encodes CAWSVGSLNQPQHF.

The rearrangement joins TRBV24-1 to TRBJ2-5; 7 nucleotides match TRBD1. With 0 bases clipped from V and 4 bases from J, the junction kept 1 base outside the gene matches. The CDR3 contains 14 residues. CDR1 KGHDR and CDR2 SFDVKD come from the germline V gene. The CDR3 DNA reads TGTGCCACCAGTGATTTGGACAGGGTAGAGACCCAGTACTTC. Protein: CATSDLDRVETQYF.

This chain links TRBV5-1 with TRBJ2-3, with 8 bases aligning to TRBD1. The CDR3 contains 16 residues. In germline, CDR1 is SGHRS, CDR2 YFSETQ. The V gene end was trimmed by 0 bases and the J gene end by 5 bases; junction bases not matched to a gene: 8. Written as DNA, the CDR3 is TGCGCCAGCAGCTTGGCCCGTCAGGGGGCGGGAGATACGCAGTATTTT. Its translation is CASSLARQGAGDTQYF. Drawing the rest from reference TRBV5-1 and TRBJ2-3, the complete variable domain is KAGVTQTPRYLIKTRGQQVTLSCSPISGHRSVSWYQQTPGQGLQFLFEYFSETQRNKGNFPGRFSGRQFSNSRSEMNVSTLELGDSALYLCASSLARQGAGDTQYFGPGTRLTVL.

The chain recombines TRBV12-3 or TRBV12-4 with TRBJ2-7; D might be TRBD1 (6 bases). The CDR3 consists of 13 residues. The ends were cut back, 5 bases at V and 4 bases at J, with 12 bases in the middle. CDR3 DNA sequence: TGTGCCAGCAGTCTTAGACAGGTATACGAGCAGTACTTC. Translating it yields CASSLRQVYEQYF.

With respect to this clone: A junction end diverges from the germline sequence, so it may reflect a read error. This chain joins TRBV5-6 and TRBJ2-5; no clear D gene. The CDR3 is 11 amino acids. The germline V gene encodes CDR1 SGHDT and CDR2 YYEEEE. CDR3 sequence (DNA): TGTGCCAGCAGCTCCAGAAGTGTGAGGCACTTC. It translates to CASSSRSVRHF.

V and J are TRBV5-1 and TRBJ1-2; the match to TRBD1 covers 7 bases. Trimming at V came to 4 bases and at J to 5 bases, leaving 8 bases not matched to a gene. The CDR3 is made up of 14 amino acids. In germline, CDR1 is SGHRS, CDR2 YFSETQ. The CDR3 loop reads CASSGKGQSYGYTF. CDR3 nucleotides: TGCGCCAGCAGCGGAAAGGGACAGTCGTATGGCTACACCTTC.

The gene calls are TRBV9 and TRBJ2-3, with 8 nucleotides matching TRBD2. The germline V gene encodes CDR1 SGDLS and CDR2 YYNGEE. This CDR3 spans 15 amino acids. V shed 4 bases, J shed 5 bases, and the junction held 9 bases outside the gene matches. DNA for the CDR3: TGTGCCAGCAGCAAAGGGACTAGGGAGGTAGATACGCAGTATTTT. This encodes CASSKGTREVDTQYF.

The chain has TRBV6-7 and TRBJ1-6; D gene ambiguous. TRBV6-7 carries the ORF label, with uncertain function. This CDR3 comprises 13 residues. Trimming stripped 3 bases from V and 8 bases from J, with 8 bases between. The CDR3 protein is CASSYWEDSPLHF. CDR3 nucleotide sequence: TGTGCCAGCAGTTATTGGGAGGATTCACCCCTCCACTTT.